The rows below give T cell receptor beta chains drawn from one sample of a study of shared clonotypes between healthy human individuals. Clones were read by immunoSEQ multiplex PCR, and TCRdb kept only the in-frame ones, dropping some. The profile shows about 480,000 clones, around 79% of them singletons. The sequenced sample consisted of PBMCs. The receptors come from a woman in her thirties or forties in good health. Some clones in this sample may be carry-over from other donors' samples. Each CDR3 is given with its conserved first and last residue. Fields, in order: D gene, clone size, J gene, V gene, CDR3 protein, CDR3 DNA. D genes are given only for firm matches. Size is omitted from some rows. Given values are once, few, many or a class for expanded clones.

>TRBD2|.|TRBJ2-2|TRBV7-9
CASSLPGLAGTGELFF
TGTGCCAGCAGCTTACCGGGACTAGCGGGAACCGGGGAGCTGTTTTTT
>.|.|TRBJ1-1|TRBV9
CASSTSIGTEAFF
TGTGCCAGCAGCACCAGTATAGGCACTGAAGCTTTCTTT
>TRBD1|.|TRBJ2-2|TRBV18
CASSPFLRTGGPGELFF
TGTGCCAGCTCACCGTTTTTGAGGACAGGGGGCCCCGGGGAGCTGTTTTTT
>TRBD1|.|TRBJ2-7|TRBV27
CASSVHQGETYEQYF
TGTGCCAGCAGTGTCCATCAGGGGGAAACCTACGAGCAGTACTTC
>.|.|TRBJ1-4|TRBV28
CASKPGGNEKLFF
TGTGCCAGCAAGCCAGGTGGTAATGAAAAACTGTTTTTT
>.|once|TRBJ2-7|TRBV11-2
CASSFRPGYEQYF
TGTGCCAGCAGCTTCCGACCGGGGTACGAGCAGTACTTC
>.|.|TRBJ2-1|TRBV28
CASSPPVWDTSYNEQFF
TGTGCCAGCAGCCCTCCGGTCTGGGACACTTCCTACAATGAGCAGTTCTTC
>TRBD2|.|TRBJ2-1|TRBV30
CAWRTGTSGAVWFF
TGTGCCTGGAGGACCGGGACTAGCGGAGCGGTCTGGTTCTTC
>TRBD1|once|TRBJ2-7|TRBV2
CASQSGTGVFYEQYF
TGTGCCAGTCAGTCCGGGACAGGGGTTTTCTACGAGCAGTACTTC
>.|.|TRBJ1-3|TRBV9
CASSVGPGWNTIYF
TGTGCCAGCAGCGTAGGACCAGGGTGGAACACCATATATTTT
>.|.|TRBJ2-1|TRBV29-1
CSVETLRGRNEQFF
TGCAGCGTGGAAACCTTGCGGGGTAGGAATGAGCAGTTCTTC
>TRBD2|.|TRBJ2-3|TRBV30
CAWSVLAGVPDTQYF
TGTGCCTGGAGTGTACTAGCGGGAGTGCCAGATACGCAGTATTTT
>TRBD1|few|TRBJ2-5|TRBV5-1
CASSFRTGETQYF
TGCGCCAGCAGCTTCCGGACAGGGGAGACCCAGTACTTC
>TRBD2|.|TRBJ2-7|TRBV7-9
CASSQPLLAGRQYEQYF
TGTGCCAGCAGCCAGCCCCTACTAGCGGGACGCCAGTACGAGCAGTACTTC
>.|.|TRBJ2-5|TRBV7-7
CASSTGPPEGTQYF
TGTGCCAGCAGTACCGGACCGCCGGAAGGGACCCAGTACTTC
>.|.|TRBJ2-3|TRBV10-3
CAISESYSGATDTQYF
TGTGCCATCAGTGAGTCGTATTCGGGGGCCACAGATACGCAGTATTTT
>.|.|TRBJ1-1|TRBV14
CASSYYQGDTEAFF
TGTGCCAGCAGCTACTACCAGGGCGACACTGAAGCTTTCTTT
>TRBD2|once|TRBJ2-5|TRBV7-2
CASSPLTRGEGTQYF
TGTGCCAGCAGCCCTCTGACCCGGGGGGAAGGGACCCAGTACTTC
>.|once|TRBJ2-1|TRBV5-6
CASSGKLGAPDNEQFF
TGTGCCAGCAGCGGGAAATTGGGGGCGCCGGACAATGAGCAGTTCTTC
>.|.|TRBJ2-7|TRBV7-2
CASSPWGNSYEQYF
TGTGCCAGCAGCCCGTGGGGGAACTCCTACGAGCAGTACTTC
>.|.|TRBJ2-6|TRBV9
CASTGGAGANVLTF
TGTGCCAGCACCGGTGGTGCTGGGGCCAACGTCCTGACTTTC
>.|.|TRBJ1-4|TRBV5-1
CASSLGTERNEKLFF
TGCGCCAGCAGCTTGGGGACGGAGAGGAATGAAAAACTGTTTTTT
>TRBD2|.|TRBJ2-5|TRBV28
CASSLFGGRKETQYF
TGTGCCAGCAGTTTATTTGGCGGGAGGAAAGAGACCCAGTACTTC
>TRBD1|.|TRBJ2-3|TRBV6-1
CASSRTGVDTQYF
TGTGCCAGCAGCCGAACAGGGGTCGATACGCAGTATTTT
>.|.|TRBJ2-2|TRBV5-4
CASGQGGAPNTGELFF
TGTGCCAGCGGCCAAGGGGGGGCGCCGAACACCGGGGAGCTGTTTTTT
>.|.|TRBJ1-6|TRBV7-8
CASSASGRVGNSPLHF
TGTGCCAGCAGCGCGAGTGGCCGGGTGGGAAATTCACCCCTCCACTTT
>.|few|TRBJ1-2|TRBV7-9
CASSPRQSSNYGYTF
TGTGCCAGCAGCCCCCGACAGTCAAGTAACTATGGCTACACCTTC
>.|.|TRBJ1-4|TRBV6-6
CASSPGLQATNEKLFF
TGTGCCAGCAGTCCTGGACTCCAAGCAACTAATGAAAAACTGTTTTTT
>.|.|TRBJ2-7|TRBV5-8
CASSSQGIEQYF
TGTGCCAGCAGCTCACAGGGTATCGAGCAGTACTTC
>TRBD1|.|TRBJ2-7|TRBV7-9
CASRGTGMNYEQYF
TGTGCCAGCAGGGGGACAGGGATGAACTACGAGCAGTACTTC
>.|.|TRBJ1-1|TRBV30
CAWRGGHTEAFF
TGTGCCTGGAGGGGCGGGCACACTGAAGCTTTCTTT
>.|.|TRBJ1-2|TRBV6-5
CASSYGMGNYGYTF
TGTGCCAGCAGTTACGGGATGGGGAACTATGGCTACACCTTC
>.|.|TRBJ2-5|TRBV6-6
CASSTSQAPQETQYF
TGTGCCAGCAGCACATCACAGGCCCCACAAGAGACCCAGTACTTC
>TRBD2|.|TRBJ2-1|TRBV18
CASSPVPSGRGNEQFF
TGTGCCAGCTCCCCAGTTCCCAGCGGGAGAGGGAATGAGCAGTTCTTC
>TRBD2|.|TRBJ2-3|TRBV27
CASSLGTSGTDTQYF
TGTGCCAGCAGTTTAGGGACTAGCGGCACAGATACGCAGTATTTT
>TRBD2|.|TRBJ2-7|TRBV7-9
CASSLGGLAGLYEQYF
TGTGCCAGCAGCTTGGGGGGACTAGCGGGACTCTACGAGCAGTACTTC
>.|.|TRBJ2-2|TRBV19
CASSTPPGELFF
TGTGCCAGTAGCACCCCCCCCGGGGAGCTGTTTTTT
>.|.|TRBJ1-1|TRBV11-2
CASSLSSGTYTEAFF
TGTGCCAGCAGCCTTAGTTCGGGAACTTACACTGAAGCTTTCTTT
>.|few|TRBJ1-2|TRBV2
CASSDGYLAGYTF
TGTGCCAGCAGTGACGGCTATCTCGCTGGCTACACCTTC
>.|.|TRBJ1-1|TRBV11-1
CASSAAEGTEAFF
TGTGCCAGCAGCGCGGCGGAGGGCACTGAAGCTTTCTTT
>TRBD2|.|TRBJ2-3|TRBV6-4
CASSTGAGGGTDTQYF
TGTGCCAGCAGTACAGGAGCGGGAGGGGGAACAGATACGCAGTATTTT
>.|.|TRBJ1-2|TRBV9
CASSATGVMNYGYTF
TGTGCCAGCAGCGCGACCGGGGTGATGAACTATGGCTACACCTTC
>.|few|TRBJ2-5|TRBV7-9
CASSYSGGETQYF
TGTGCCAGCAGCTATAGCGGAGGGGAGACCCAGTACTTC
>TRBD2|.|TRBJ2-3|TRBV9
CASSAQREISTDTQYF
TGTGCCAGCAGCGCCCAGCGGGAGATCAGCACAGATACGCAGTATTTT
>.|.|TRBJ2-7|TRBV14
CASSHLLAHTYEQYF
TGTGCCAGCAGCCACCTTCTAGCACACACCTACGAGCAGTACTTC
>.|once|TRBJ2-1|TRBV19
CASSMPVGSYNEQFF
TGTGCCAGTAGTATGCCGGTGGGCAGCTACAATGAGCAGTTCTTC